The 6 T cell receptor delta chains below were found in one sample sequenced in a study of gamma-delta T cells after stem cell transplantation. TCRdb re-called the RT-PCR reads using CATT. The sample records some 13,000 delta-chain clones, roughly a third being singletons. The specimen was gamma-delta T cells. The receptors were gathered from a human donor. It is not recorded whose cells these are; they may come from a transplant donor.

The chain joins TRDV1 to TRDJ1; TRDD2 matches 8 bases. Germline CDR1 reads TSWWSYY; CDR2 reads QGS. CDR3 length: 20 amino acids. Unmatched junction bases numbered 18, after V lost 0 bases and J lost 3 bases. The CDR3 DNA is TGTGCTCTTGGGGAACTGAACCCTTCCTATACACACTTACGCGCCGATAAACTCATCTTT. It encodes CALGELNPSYTHLRADKLIF.

Note on this clone: The identical CDR3 is also encoded by other nucleotide sequences in the sample. The rearrangement uses TRDV3 and TRDJ1; 12 bases map to TRDD3. CDR1 is TVYSNPD, CDR2 GDNSRS, per germline (reference sequence). Unmatched junction bases numbered 8, after V lost 3 bases and J lost 3 bases. The CDR3 has 15 amino acids. The CDR3, as DNA: TGTGCCTTGCTTCCTACTGGGGGATACCCCGATAAACTCATCTTT. This gives the protein CALLPTGGYPDKLIF.

The V call is TRDV1, the J call TRDJ1; TRDD3 agrees at 7 bases. Trimming took 4 bases from V and 0 from J; bases not matched to a gene: 38. Germline loops: CDR1 TSWWSYY, CDR2 QGS. This CDR3 is built from 26 residues. The CDR3 coding sequence is TGTGCTCTTGGGGGCGCAATTCCCACGACTGGGGCCCGGGATCGATACTTAGGGGGATACACCGATAAACTCATCTTT. Protein product: CALGGAIPTTGARDRYLGGYTDKLIF.

The table lists this clone with a count of one. One end of the junction fails to match germline, which may point to a read error. This chain connects TRDV2 to TRDJ1; 9 bases match TRDD3. CDR3 length equals 19 residues. CDR1 is GEAIGNYY and CDR2 is EKD in the germline V gene. The CDR3 nucleotides read TGCGCCTGTGACACCGCAACTGGGGATACGCGAAGGGGGAGCGATCAACTCATCTTT. It translates to CACDTATGDTRRGSDQLIF.

This clone has more than one count but fewer than ten. Different DNA sequences within this sample yield the same CDR3. The CDR3 sequence: CACDTGDTRSWDTRQMFF. The DNA for the CDR3 is TGTGCCTGTGACACGGGGGATACGCGGTCCTGGGACACCCGACAGATGTTTTTC. V usage is TRDV2 and J usage is TRDJ3, with 10 nucleotides matching TRDD3. The CDR3 is 18 amino acids. CDR1 and CDR2 from the germline V gene are GEAIGNYY and EKD. After removal of 1 base from V and 1 base from J, the junction contained 3 bases not matched to a gene.

The V call is TRDV1, the J call TRDJ1; 7 bases match TRDD2. The germline CDR1 and CDR2 sequences are TSWWSYY and QGS. CDR3 length: 20 residues. V dropped 4 bases and J dropped 4; count of bases not matched to a gene: 24. The CDR3: CALGARYYSYTPCTNDKLIF. The CDR3 DNA follows: TGTGCTCTTGGGGCCAGATATTATTCCTACACCCCTTGTACGAACGATAAACTCATCTTT.